This record looks at one T cell receptor beta chain sequence and its context. The sample belongs to a study of blood T cell repertoires in COVID-19. V was trimmed by 3 bases and J by 6 bases, leaving 13 bases between them. The length of the CDR3 is 14 residues. Germline assignment: CDR1 ENHRY and CDR2 SYGVKD. Using immunoSEQ multiplex PCR, the repertoire was profiled, and TCRdb retains in-frame clones only, with some absent. This repertoire shows about 180,000 clones, about nine tenths found once; its top ten account for more than 3.5%. This clonotype was obtained from a woman younger than 45 with acute or convalescent COVID-19. The genes are TRBV10-3 and TRBJ2-3; D not certain. Sequencing was carried out using peripheral blood. CDR3 amino acids: CAISDGSTGDTQYF. CDR3 bases: TGTGCCATCAGTGACGGCTCCACCGGGGATACGCAGTATTTT.